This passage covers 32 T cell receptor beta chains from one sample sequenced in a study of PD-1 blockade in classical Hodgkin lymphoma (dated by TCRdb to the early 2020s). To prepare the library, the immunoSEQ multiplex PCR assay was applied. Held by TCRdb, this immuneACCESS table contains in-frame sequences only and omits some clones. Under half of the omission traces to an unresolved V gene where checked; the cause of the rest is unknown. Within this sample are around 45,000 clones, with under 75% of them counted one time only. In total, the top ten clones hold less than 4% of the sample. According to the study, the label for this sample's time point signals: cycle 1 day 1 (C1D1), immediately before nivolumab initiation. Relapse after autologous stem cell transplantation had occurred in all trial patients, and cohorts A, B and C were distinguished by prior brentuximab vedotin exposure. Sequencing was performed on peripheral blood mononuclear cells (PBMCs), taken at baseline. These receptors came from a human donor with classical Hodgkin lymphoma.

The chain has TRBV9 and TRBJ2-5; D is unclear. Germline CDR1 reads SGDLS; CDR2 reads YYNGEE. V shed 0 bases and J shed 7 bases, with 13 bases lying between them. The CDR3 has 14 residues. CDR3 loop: CASSVEGSWGTQYF. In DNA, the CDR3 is TGTGCCAGCAGCGTAGAAGGCAGTTGGGGGACCCAGTACTTC.

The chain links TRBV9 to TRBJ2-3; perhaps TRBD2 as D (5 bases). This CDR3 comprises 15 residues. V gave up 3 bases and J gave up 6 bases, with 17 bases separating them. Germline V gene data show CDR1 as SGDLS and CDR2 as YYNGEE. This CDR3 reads CASSARTPPIDTQYF. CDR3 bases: TGTGCCAGCAGCGCCCGGACTCCCCCCATTGATACGCAGTATTTT.

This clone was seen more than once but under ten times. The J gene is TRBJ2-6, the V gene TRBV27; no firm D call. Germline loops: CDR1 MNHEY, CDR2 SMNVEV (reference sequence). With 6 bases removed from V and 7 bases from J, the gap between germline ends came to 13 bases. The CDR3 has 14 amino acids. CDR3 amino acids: CASSPSVVANVLTF. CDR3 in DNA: TGTGCCAGCAGCCCGTCCGTAGTTGCCAACGTCCTGACTTTC.

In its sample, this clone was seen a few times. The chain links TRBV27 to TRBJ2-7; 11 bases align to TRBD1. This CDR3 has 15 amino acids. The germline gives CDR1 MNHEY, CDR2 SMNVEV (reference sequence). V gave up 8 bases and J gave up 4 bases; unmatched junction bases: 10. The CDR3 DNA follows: TGTGCCAGCTGGGGGGTGGGGGACAGGGGGTACGAGCAGTACTTC. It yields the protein CASWGVGDRGYEQYF.

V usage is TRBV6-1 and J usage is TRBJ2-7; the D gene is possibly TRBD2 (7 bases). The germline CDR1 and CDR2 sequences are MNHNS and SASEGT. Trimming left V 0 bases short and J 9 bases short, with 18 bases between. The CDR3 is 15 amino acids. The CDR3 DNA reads TGTGCCAGCAGTGAAGCCCCCGGGGGGCAGTATGGGCAGTACTTC. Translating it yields CASSEAPGGQYGQYF.

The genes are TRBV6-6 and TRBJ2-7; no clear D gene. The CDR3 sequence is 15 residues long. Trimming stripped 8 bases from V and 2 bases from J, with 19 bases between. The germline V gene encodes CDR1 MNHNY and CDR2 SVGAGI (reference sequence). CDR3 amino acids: CASAGWTLITYEQYF. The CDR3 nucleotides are TGTGCCAGCGCTGGCTGGACCCTAATCACCTACGAGCAGTACTTC.

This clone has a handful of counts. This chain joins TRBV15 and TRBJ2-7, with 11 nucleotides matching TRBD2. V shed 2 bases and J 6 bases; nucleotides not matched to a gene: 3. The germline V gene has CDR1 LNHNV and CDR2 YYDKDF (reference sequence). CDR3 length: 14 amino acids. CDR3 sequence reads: CATSRLAGGFEQYF. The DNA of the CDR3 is TGTGCCACCAGCAGACTAGCGGGAGGATTCGAGCAGTACTTC. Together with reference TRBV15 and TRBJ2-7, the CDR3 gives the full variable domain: DAMVIQNPRYQVTQFGKPVTLSCSQTLNHNVMYWYQQKSSQAPKLLFHYYDKDFNNEADTPDNFQSRRPNTSFCFLDIRSPGLGDTAMYLCATSRLAGGFEQYFGPGTRLTVT.

In DNA form, the CDR3 reads TGTGCCAGCAGCGTAGCGCTAGCACCCTACAATGAGCAGTTCTTC. Translating it yields CASSVALAPYNEQFF. V and J are TRBV9 and TRBJ2-1; D may be TRBD2 (5 bases). CDR3 length: 15 amino acids. The V gene's germline CDR1 is SGDLS and CDR2 YYNGEE. Deletions cut 0 bases from V and 2 bases from J, with 9 bases between.

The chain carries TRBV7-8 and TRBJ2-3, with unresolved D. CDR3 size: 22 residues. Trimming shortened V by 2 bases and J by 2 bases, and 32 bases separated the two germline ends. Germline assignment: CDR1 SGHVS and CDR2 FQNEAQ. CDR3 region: CASSLRVLRVFRRFSPTDTQYF. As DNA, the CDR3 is TGTGCCAGCAGCTTAAGGGTCCTTAGGGTTTTCCGTAGGTTCTCCCCCACAGATACGCAGTATTTT.

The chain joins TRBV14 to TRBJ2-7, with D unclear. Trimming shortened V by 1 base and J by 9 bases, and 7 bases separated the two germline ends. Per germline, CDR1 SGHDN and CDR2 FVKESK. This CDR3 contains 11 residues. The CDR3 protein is CASSQGPGQYF. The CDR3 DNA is TGTGCCAGCAGCCAAGGGCCCGGGCAGTACTTC.

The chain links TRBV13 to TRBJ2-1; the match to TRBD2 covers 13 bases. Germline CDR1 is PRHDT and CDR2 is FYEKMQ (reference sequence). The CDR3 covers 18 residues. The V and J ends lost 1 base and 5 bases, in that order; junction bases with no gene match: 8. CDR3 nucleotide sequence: TGTGCCAGCAGCTTAGCCTTCGGACTAGCGGGAGTTGACAATGAGCAGTTCTTC. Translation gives CASSLAFGLAGVDNEQFF. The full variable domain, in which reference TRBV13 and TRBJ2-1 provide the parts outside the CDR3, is AAGVIQSPRHLIKEKRETATLKCYPIPRHDTVYWYQQGPGQDPQFLISFYEKMQSDKGSIPDRFSAQQFSDYHSELNMSSLELGDSALYFCASSLAFGLAGVDNEQFFGPGTRLTVL.

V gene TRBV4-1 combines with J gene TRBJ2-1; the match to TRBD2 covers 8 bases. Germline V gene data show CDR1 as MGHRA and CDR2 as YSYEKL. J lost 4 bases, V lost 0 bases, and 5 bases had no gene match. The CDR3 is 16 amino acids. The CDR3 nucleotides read TGCGCCAGCAGCCAAGATAGGGCGGGGGGATACAATGAGCAGTTCTTC. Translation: CASSQDRAGGYNEQFF.

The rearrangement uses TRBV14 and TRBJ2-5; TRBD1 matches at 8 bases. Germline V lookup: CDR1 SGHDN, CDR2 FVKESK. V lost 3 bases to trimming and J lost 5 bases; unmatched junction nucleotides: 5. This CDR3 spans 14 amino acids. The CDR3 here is CASSQTGVRETQYF. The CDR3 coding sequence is TGTGCCAGCAGCCAGACAGGGGTTCGGGAGACCCAGTACTTC. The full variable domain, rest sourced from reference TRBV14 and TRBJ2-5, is EAGVTQFPSHSVIEKGQTVTLRCDPISGHDNLYWYRRVMGKEIKFLLHFVKESKQDESGMPNNRFLAERTGGTYSTLKVQPAELEDSGVYFCASSQTGVRETQYFGPGTRLLVL.

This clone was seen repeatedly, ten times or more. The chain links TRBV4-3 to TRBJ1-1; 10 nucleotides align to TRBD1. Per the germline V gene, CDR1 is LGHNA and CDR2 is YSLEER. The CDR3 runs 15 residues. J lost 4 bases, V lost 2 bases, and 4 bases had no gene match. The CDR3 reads CASSQYDRGPTEAFF. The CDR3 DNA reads TGCGCCAGCAGCCAATACGACAGGGGGCCCACTGAAGCTTTCTTT.

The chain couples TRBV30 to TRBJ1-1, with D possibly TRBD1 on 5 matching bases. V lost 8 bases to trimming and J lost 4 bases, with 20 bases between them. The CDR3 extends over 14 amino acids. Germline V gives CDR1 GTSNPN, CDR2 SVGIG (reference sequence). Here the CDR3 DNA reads TGTGCCCGGGGCGGGGGGATGGTGGGCACTGAAGCTTTCTTT. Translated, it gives CARGGGMVGTEAFF.

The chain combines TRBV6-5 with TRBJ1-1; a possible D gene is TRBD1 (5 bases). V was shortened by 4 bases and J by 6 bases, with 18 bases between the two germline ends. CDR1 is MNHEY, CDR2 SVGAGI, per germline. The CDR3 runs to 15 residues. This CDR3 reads CASSLKPGREPEAFF. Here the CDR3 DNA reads TGTGCCAGCAGTTTAAAACCGGGACGGGAGCCTGAAGCTTTCTTT.

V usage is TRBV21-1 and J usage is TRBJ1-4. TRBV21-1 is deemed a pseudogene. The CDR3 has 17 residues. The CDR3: CASSKRPVTATNEKLFF. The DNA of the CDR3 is TGTGCCAGCAGCAAAAGGCCAGTTACCGCAACTAATGAAAAACTGTTTTTT.

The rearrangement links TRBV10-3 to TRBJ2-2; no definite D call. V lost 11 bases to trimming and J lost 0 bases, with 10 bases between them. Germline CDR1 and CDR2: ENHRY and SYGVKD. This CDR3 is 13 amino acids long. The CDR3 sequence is CASPSTNTGELFF. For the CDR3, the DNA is TGTGCCTCCCCCTCCACGAACACCGGGGAGCTGTTTTTT.

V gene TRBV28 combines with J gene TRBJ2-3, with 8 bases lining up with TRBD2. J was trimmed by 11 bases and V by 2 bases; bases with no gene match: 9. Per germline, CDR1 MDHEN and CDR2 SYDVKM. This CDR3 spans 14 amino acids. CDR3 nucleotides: TGTGCCAGCAGTTTACAGCCAAGCGGGAGTTTGCAGTATTTT. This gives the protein CASSLQPSGSLQYF.

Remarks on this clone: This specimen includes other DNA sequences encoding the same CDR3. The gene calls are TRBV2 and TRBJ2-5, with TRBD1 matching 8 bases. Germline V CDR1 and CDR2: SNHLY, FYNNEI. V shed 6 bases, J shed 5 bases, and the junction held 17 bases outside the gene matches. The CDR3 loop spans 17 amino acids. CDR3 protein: CASSWDGQGAPRETQYF. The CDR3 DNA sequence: TGTGCCAGCAGCTGGGATGGACAGGGTGCACCAAGGGAGACCCAGTACTTC.

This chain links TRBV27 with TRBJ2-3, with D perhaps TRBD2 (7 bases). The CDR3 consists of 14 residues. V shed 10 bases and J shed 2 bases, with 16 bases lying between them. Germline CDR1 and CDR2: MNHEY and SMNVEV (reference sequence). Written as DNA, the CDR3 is TGTGCCACTTTAGGGGGGGTAAACACAGATACGCAGTATTTT. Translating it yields CATLGGVNTDTQYF.

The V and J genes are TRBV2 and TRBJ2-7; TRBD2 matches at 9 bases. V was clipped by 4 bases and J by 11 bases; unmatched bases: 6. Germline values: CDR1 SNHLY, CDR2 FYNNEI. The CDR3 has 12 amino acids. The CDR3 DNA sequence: TGTGCCAGCAGTGGGGGCGGGGGGGAGAAGTACTTC. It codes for CASSGGGGEKYF.

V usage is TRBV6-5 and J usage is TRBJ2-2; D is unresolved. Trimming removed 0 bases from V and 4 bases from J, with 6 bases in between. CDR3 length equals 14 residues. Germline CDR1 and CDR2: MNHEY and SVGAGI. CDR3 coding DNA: TGTGCCAGCAGTTACTCGAAGGCCACCGGGGAGCTGTTTTTT. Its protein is CASSYSKATGELFF.

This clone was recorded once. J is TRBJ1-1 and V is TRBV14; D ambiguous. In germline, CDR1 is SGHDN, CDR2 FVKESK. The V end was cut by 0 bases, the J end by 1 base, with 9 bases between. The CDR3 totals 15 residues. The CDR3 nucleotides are TGTGCCAGCAGCCAAGATCCCCTAGGGAACACTGAAGCTTTCTTT. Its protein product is CASSQDPLGNTEAFF.

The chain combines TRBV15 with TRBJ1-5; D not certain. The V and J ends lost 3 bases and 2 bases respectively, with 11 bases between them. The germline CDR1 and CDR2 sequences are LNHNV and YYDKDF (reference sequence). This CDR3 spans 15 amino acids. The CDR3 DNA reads TGTGCCACCAGCAGGGGATACGGTGGCAATCAGCCCCAGCATTTT. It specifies CATSRGYGGNQPQHF.

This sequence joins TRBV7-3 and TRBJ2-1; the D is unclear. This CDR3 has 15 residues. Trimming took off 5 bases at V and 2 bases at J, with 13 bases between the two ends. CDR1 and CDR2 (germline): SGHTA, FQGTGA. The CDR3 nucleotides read TGTGCCAGCAGCCCCTACAGTTTCGCCTACAATGAGCAGTTCTTC. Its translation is CASSPYSFAYNEQFF.

DNA for the CDR3: TGTGCCAGCAGTTTACAACAGGGTTCCCAAGAGACCCAGTACTTC. The encoded protein is CASSLQQGSQETQYF. The V and J genes are TRBV27 and TRBJ2-5; a possible D gene is TRBD1 (6 bases). The CDR3 covers 15 residues. V gave up 2 bases and J gave up 1 base, with 11 bases separating them. CDR1 is MNHEY, CDR2 SMNVEV, per germline (reference sequence).

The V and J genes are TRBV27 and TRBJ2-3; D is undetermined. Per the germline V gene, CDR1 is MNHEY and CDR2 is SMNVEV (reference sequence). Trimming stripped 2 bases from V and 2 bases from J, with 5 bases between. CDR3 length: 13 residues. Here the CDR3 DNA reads TGTGCCAGCAGTTTAGGGTCCACAGATACGCAGTATTTT. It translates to CASSLGSTDTQYF.

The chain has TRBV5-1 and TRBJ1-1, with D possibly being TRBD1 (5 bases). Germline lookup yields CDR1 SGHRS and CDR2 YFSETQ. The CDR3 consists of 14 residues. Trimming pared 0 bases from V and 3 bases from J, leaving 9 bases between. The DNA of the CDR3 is TGCGCCAGCAGCTTGGGGGGCTGGGACACTGAAGCTTTCTTT. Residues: CASSLGGWDTEAFF.

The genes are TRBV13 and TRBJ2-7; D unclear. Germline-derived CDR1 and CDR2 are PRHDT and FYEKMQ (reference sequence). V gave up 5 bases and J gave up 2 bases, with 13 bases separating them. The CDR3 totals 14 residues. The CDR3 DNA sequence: TGTGCCAGCAGCCTGCTTGGAAGCCCCTACGAGCAGTACTTC. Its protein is CASSLLGSPYEQYF.

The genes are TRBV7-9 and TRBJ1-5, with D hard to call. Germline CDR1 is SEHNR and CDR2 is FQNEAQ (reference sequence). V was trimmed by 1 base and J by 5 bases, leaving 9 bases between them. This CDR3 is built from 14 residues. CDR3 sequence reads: CASSLGAEYQPQHF. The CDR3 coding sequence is TGTGCCAGCAGCTTAGGAGCAGAATATCAGCCCCAGCATTTT. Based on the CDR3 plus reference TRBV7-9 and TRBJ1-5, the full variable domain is DTGVSQNPRHKITKRGQNVTFRCDPISEHNRLYWYRQTLGQGPEFLTYFQNEAQLEKSRLLSDRFSAERPKGSFSTLEIQRTEQGDSAMYLCASSLGAEYQPQHFGDGTRLSIL.

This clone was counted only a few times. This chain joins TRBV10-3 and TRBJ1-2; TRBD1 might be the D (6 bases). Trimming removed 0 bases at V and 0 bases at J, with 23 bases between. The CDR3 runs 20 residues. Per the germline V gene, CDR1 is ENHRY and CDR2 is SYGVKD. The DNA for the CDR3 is TGTGCCATCAGTGAGTCGCCCGGGGGGGGCGCGTGGTATTCTAACTATGGCTACACCTTC. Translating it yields CAISESPGGGAWYSNYGYTF.